This TCR beta chain was retrieved from a study of T cells after yellow fever vaccination. Study details: The authors prepared low-cell-number fractions using SMART-Seq v4 Ultra Low Input.

CDR3 length equals 16 residues. The germline V gene encodes CDR1 MNHEY and CDR2 SMNVEV (reference sequence). J lost 0 bases, V lost 5 bases, and 6 bases had no gene match. Template-switching 5'RACE yielded the TCR cDNA; a universal primer site and UMIs were added in the process. A single record per CDR3 protein comes from TCRdb applying MiXCR to the 5' RACE reads. The sample lists a few hundred thousand distinct CDR3 sequences; approximately 3.3% were seen once. General study findings and limits: Most primary-vaccination clones reappeared after the booster (more than 95% CD4, about 88% CD8). Although most clonotypes did not, a small share appeared in both CD4 and CD8 compartments.

As to this clonotype: Its cognate antigen is unknown.

This chain joins TRBV27 and TRBJ2-1; 8 bases align to TRBD2. The sequencing here drew on CD4+ T cells sorted from PBMCs, taken 10 days after the yellow fever booster vaccination. The TCR originated in a man aged 18 to 29 who received the YFV17D yellow fever vaccine. The CDR3 DNA is TGTGCCAGCAGTACAGTAGCGGGGTACTCCTACAATGAGCAGTTCTTC. Translating gives CASSTVAGYSYNEQFF.